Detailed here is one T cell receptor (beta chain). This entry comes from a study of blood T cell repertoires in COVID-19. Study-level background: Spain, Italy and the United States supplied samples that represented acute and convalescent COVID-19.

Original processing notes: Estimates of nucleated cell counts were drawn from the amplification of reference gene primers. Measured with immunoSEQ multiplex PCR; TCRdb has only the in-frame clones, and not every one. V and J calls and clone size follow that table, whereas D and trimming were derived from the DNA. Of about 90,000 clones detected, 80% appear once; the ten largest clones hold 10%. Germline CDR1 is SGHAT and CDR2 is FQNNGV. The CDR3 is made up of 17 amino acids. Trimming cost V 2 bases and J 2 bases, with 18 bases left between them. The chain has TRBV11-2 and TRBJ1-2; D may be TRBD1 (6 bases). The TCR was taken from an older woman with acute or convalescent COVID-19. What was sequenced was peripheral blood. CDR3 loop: CASSLTARGGLNYGYTF. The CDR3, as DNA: TGTGCCAGCAGCTTAACCGCCCGAGGGGGTCTCAACTATGGCTACACCTTC.